Presented here are 17 T cell receptor beta chains from one specimen sequenced in a study of T cells in Graves' hyperthyroidism and ophthalmopathy. Researchers took RNA transcripts and amplified the TCR beta CDR3 regions from them. A set of HTBI primers served as the primers for a first-round RT-PCR of the TCR CDR3. TCRdb fed the multiplex PCR reads into MiXCR, producing one record per CDR3 protein. The repertoire includes approximately 690,000 distinct CDR3 sequences, around 21% of them detected once, and around a third sits in the top ten. Sequenced material: blood. The receptor set was obtained from a man aged 25-40 years with Graves' ophthalmopathy.

The chain uses TRBV5-1 and TRBJ1-2; 9 nucleotides match TRBD1. Germline trimming cut 4 bases from V and 4 bases from J; bases unmatched to any gene: 8. The CDR3 is 15 amino acids. Germline V gene lookup returns CDR1 SGHRS and CDR2 YFSETQ. In DNA, the CDR3 is TGCGCCAGCAGCCCGGGACAGGGTTTATTCTATGGCTACACCTTC. Amino acid sequence: CASSPGQGLFYGYTF.

This chain uses TRBV5-1 with TRBJ2-1; 7 nucleotides match TRBD2. Germline lookup yields CDR1 SGHRS and CDR2 YFSETQ. V lost 0 bases and J lost 1; bases outside the gene matches: 4. The CDR3 is made up of 16 amino acids. The chain's CDR3 is CASSLVAGPSYNEQFF. The CDR3, as DNA: TGCGCCAGCAGCTTGGTAGCGGGCCCTTCCTACAATGAGCAGTTCTTC.

The chain carries TRBV6-1 and TRBJ2-3; TRBD2 aligns across 10 bases. Trimming cost V 7 bases and J 0 bases; bases outside gene matches: 7. Germline lookup yields CDR1 MNHNS and CDR2 SASEGT. The CDR3 spans 16 residues. The CDR3 DNA reads as TGTGCCAGCATCGGTAGCGGGAGGAAGAGCACAGATACGCAGTATTTT. Protein: CASIGSGRKSTDTQYF.

This clonotype showed up many times. The J gene is TRBJ2-2, the V gene TRBV14, with D possibly being TRBD2 (5 bases). V shed 0 bases and J shed 8 bases, with 7 bases lying between them. Per the germline V gene, CDR1 is SGHDN and CDR2 is FVKESK. The CDR3 loop spans 13 amino acids. Here the CDR3 DNA reads TGTGCCAGCAGCCAAGATAGCGTTGGGGAGCTGTTTTTT. Translating gives CASSQDSVGELFF.

This clonotype was seen only a few times. V and J are TRBV6-2 or TRBV6-3 and TRBJ2-5, with 8 nucleotides matching TRBD2. This CDR3 is built from 13 residues. Losses at the gene ends were 5 bases for V and 6 bases for J; bases not matched to a gene: 5. In germline, CDR1 is MNHEY, CDR2 SVGEGT. CDR3 bases: TGTGCCAGCAGTGGGAGCGGGAGCCAGACCCAGTACTTC. Its protein product is CASSGSGSQTQYF.

This clonotype was seen more than once but under ten times. The chain joins TRBV12-3 or TRBV12-4 to TRBJ2-3; 9 bases are shared with TRBD1. The junction had 6 bases not matched to a gene; V was cut back by 1 base and J by 4 bases. CDR3 length: 16 residues. The CDR3 protein is CASSLVQGAQSDTQYF. The CDR3 coding sequence is TGTGCCAGCAGTTTAGTACAGGGGGCTCAATCAGATACGCAGTATTTT.

This clonotype was counted a few times. This chain connects TRBV20-1 to TRBJ2-7; 7 nucleotides agree with TRBD1. The V and J ends lost 5 bases and 2 bases, in that order; junction bases with no gene match: 12. CDR1 is DFQATT and CDR2 is SNEGSKA in the germline V gene (reference sequence). CDR3 length: 15 residues. The CDR3 DNA reads TGCAGTGCTGGCACTGACAGGGAACCTACCTACGAGCAGTACTTC. This sequence encodes CSAGTDREPTYEQYF.

A word on this clonotype: One end of the junction does not line up with germline, which may come from a read error. CDR3 protein: CASSSRVGGRAYNERFF. For the CDR3, the DNA is TGTGCCAGCAGCTCGCGCGTAGGAGGGAGGGCCTACAATGAGCGGTTCTTC. The chain employs TRBV7-8 and TRBJ2-1, with TRBD2 matching 7 bases. From germline, CDR1 is SGHVS and CDR2 FQNEAQ. The CDR3 runs 17 residues.

The chain carries TRBV7-9 and TRBJ2-3; 8 nucleotides align to TRBD1. CDR3 length: 16 residues. V lost 5 bases, J lost 3 bases, and 10 bases stayed unmatched. CDR1 is SEHNR, CDR2 FQNEAQ, per germline (reference sequence). CDR3 protein: CASSPRQGRRTDTQYF. The CDR3 DNA follows: TGTGCCAGCAGCCCTAGACAGGGGAGGAGAACAGATACGCAGTATTTT.

The chain is built from TRBV10-1 and TRBJ2-7; TRBD1 agrees at 8 bases. CDR1 is WNHNN, CDR2 SYGVQD, per germline (reference sequence). Losses at the gene ends were 8 bases for V and 5 bases for J; bases not matched to a gene: 14. CDR3 size: 15 residues. Here the CDR3 DNA reads TGCGCCAGCCTACACTCAGGGGGCGCGAGAGACGAGCAGTACTTC. Its translation: CASLHSGGARDEQYF.

The chain recombines TRBV6-5 with TRBJ2-2, with 7 bases matching TRBD2. This CDR3 has 19 residues. J lost 0 bases, V lost 0 bases, and 10 bases had no gene match. The germline V gene has CDR1 MNHEY and CDR2 SVGAGI. CDR3 amino acids: CASSYSILDAGANTGELFF. CDR3 bases: TGTGCCAGCAGTTACTCTATTTTGGACGCGGGAGCGAACACCGGGGAGCTGTTTTTT.

This rearrangement joins TRBV10-3 to TRBJ1-6; 9 bases are a match to TRBD1. After removal of 5 bases from V and 8 bases from J, the junction contained 4 bases not matched to a gene. This CDR3 is built from 14 residues. The V gene's germline CDR1 is ENHRY and CDR2 SYGVKD. CDR3 bases: TGTGCCATCAGTACGGGACAGGGTGATTCACCCCTCCACTTT. Translation: CAISTGQGDSPLHF.

This clonotype was counted ten times or more. The gene calls are TRBV6-1 and TRBJ2-5; 9 nucleotides align to TRBD2. This CDR3 contains 19 residues. Germline V gene data show CDR1 as MNHNS and CDR2 as SASEGT. V gave up 0 bases and J gave up 2 bases; unmatched junction bases: 13. The CDR3 bases are TGTGCCAGCAGTGAAGCGAGACCGGGACTAGCCATTTCACAAGAGACCCAGTACTTC. This gives the protein CASSEARPGLAISQETQYF.

This clonotype was observed many times. This chain connects TRBV27 to TRBJ1-1; 9 bases fit TRBD1. Germline-derived CDR1 and CDR2 are MNHEY and SMNVEV (reference sequence). The CDR3 runs to 16 residues. Germline trimming cut 5 bases from V and 1 base from J; bases unmatched to any gene: 8. The CDR3 DNA reads TGTGCCAGCAGTCGGGAGCGGACAGGGGCGAACACTGAAGCTTTCTTT. Residues: CASSRERTGANTEAFF.

Only a few counts were recorded for this clonotype. V gene TRBV29-1 combines with J gene TRBJ2-2; D is perhaps TRBD2 (6 bases). The V and J ends lost 7 bases and 4 bases respectively, with 16 bases between them. The CDR3 consists of 14 residues. Per germline, CDR1 SQVTM and CDR2 ANQGSEA. The chain's CDR3 is CSAEGSSVTGELFF. The CDR3 DNA follows: TGCAGCGCAGAAGGGTCTAGCGTCACCGGGGAGCTGTTTTTT.

The rearrangement links TRBV3-1 to TRBJ2-1, with D possibly TRBD2 on 6 matching bases. Germline V gene data show CDR1 as LGHDT and CDR2 as YNNKEL (reference sequence). The CDR3 spans 15 residues. V lost 3 bases and J 3 bases, leaving 12 bases between the germline ends. CDR3: CASSQAQGGYNEQFF. DNA of the CDR3: TGTGCCAGCAGCCAGGCGCAGGGAGGCTACAATGAGCAGTTCTTC.

V gene TRBV5-1 combines with J gene TRBJ2-1, with 12 bases matching TRBD2. The V and J ends lost 0 bases and 4 bases, in that order; junction bases with no gene match: 2. This CDR3 is 16 amino acids long. Germline V gene sequence: CDR1 SGHRS, CDR2 YFSETQ. CDR3: CASSLALAGGYNEQFF. In DNA, the CDR3 is TGCGCCAGCAGCTTGGCACTAGCGGGAGGATACAATGAGCAGTTCTTC.